The sequence of this T cell receptor beta chain was determined in a study of T cell responses to AZD1222 COVID-19 vaccine (dated by TCRdb to the early 2020s). Study-level background: AZD1222 recipients with second doses at about 4 weeks or about 12 weeks were pooled, because spike-specific TCR depth and breadth did not differ between schedules. A total of 230 to 250 trial participants underwent TCR sequencing, of whom nearly 210 had received two doses of AZD1222 and 26 had received two doses of the MenACWY control vaccine. Trial participants were enrolled into age subgroups of 18-55, 56-69 and 70-plus years, which contained approximately 150, 28 and 58 TCR-sequenced participants, respectively.

Points the paper makes about the study in general: Most participants were white British and females outnumbered males, and the authors suggested that clonal diversity may have been underestimated. Because no samples from the day 14 peak response were available, repertoires could be characterized only after the peak T cell response. The 56-69-year group was small, and its depth increase did not reach significance, likely because of low power. Spike-specific TCR breadth and depth rose significantly after two AZD1222 doses compared with day 0 and with MenACWY recipients. Conclusions about previously exposed vaccinees were limited because only 6 or 7 AZD1222 recipients were SARS-CoV-2 seropositive at baseline. Reportedly, almost half of the unique spike-specific TCRs recognized epitopes lying outside the regions that are mutated in the B.1.351 and B.1.1.7 variants. The whole spike protein was spanned by vaccine-associated CD4 TCRs, and dominant responses were seen in regions 160-218 and 743-854.

Per the publication, the time point label means: baseline before first vaccination. Vaccinee samples came from UK trials COV001 and COV002, including a single-blind randomized controlled phase 2/3 trial of AZD1222 (ChAdOx1 nCoV-19) in healthy adults. For TCRbeta chain sequencing, PBMC samples from trial participants were taken at day 0 and at day 28 after the second dose. Points on this clone: Its antigen is currently not known. No base qualities exist here, and no much larger clone lies one base off it.

The V and J ends are trimmed by 7 bases and 0 bases, leaving 17 bases between them. The germline V gene (reference sequence) gives CDR1 as SGHKS and CDR2 as YYEKEE. The CDR3, from cysteine to phenylalanine, totals 16 residues. Only the CDR3 region is kept as DNA, spanning 48 bases read in frame from base 1. The CDR3 regions of human TCRbeta chains were analyzed by immunosequencing. Processing in the source paper ran as follows. Repertoire TCRs were checked for matches against a reference library of SARS-CoV-2-specific TCRs that had been generated using the MIRA antigen-specificity platform. Breadth was defined as the fraction of unique TCRs that were SARS-CoV-2-associated, and depth was defined as the fraction of total T cells that were SARS-CoV-2-associated. Using the MIRA data, each spike-specific TCR was mapped to the spike region that the TCR reacts to and placed in a CD4 or CD8 class. Log10-transformed breadth and depth values were compared by one-way ANOVA with Sidak's multiple comparisons tests. This immuneACCESS table, as held by TCRdb, lists in-frame sequences with V and J called but not all clones. Of the missing ones, under half trace to an unresolved V gene in checked studies; the others have no known cause. That table supplies the V and J calls and clone size; D and trimming were determined from the DNA. A total of tens of thousands of clones appear in this sample, around 90% of them only once. The ten largest account for 8% to 9.5% of the sample.

This chain is built from TRBV5-5 and TRBJ1-3; TRBD1 is a possible D gene, resting on 6 matching bases. Material: peripheral blood, obtained on day 0 of AZD1222 vaccination. The sequence was obtained from an adult in good health. The nucleotides read TGTGCCAGCGCCTCAACAGGGACCTACTCTGGAAACACCATATATTTT. Its translation reads: CASASTGTYSGNTIYF. The CDR3, completed at both ends by the reference TRBV5-5 and TRBJ1-3 genes, gives the full variable domain DAGVTQSPTHLIKTRGQQVTLRCSPISGHKSVSWYQQVLGQGPQFIFQYYEKEERGRGNFPDRFSARQFPNYSSELNVNALLLGDSALYLCASASTGTYSGNTIYFGEGSWLTVV.